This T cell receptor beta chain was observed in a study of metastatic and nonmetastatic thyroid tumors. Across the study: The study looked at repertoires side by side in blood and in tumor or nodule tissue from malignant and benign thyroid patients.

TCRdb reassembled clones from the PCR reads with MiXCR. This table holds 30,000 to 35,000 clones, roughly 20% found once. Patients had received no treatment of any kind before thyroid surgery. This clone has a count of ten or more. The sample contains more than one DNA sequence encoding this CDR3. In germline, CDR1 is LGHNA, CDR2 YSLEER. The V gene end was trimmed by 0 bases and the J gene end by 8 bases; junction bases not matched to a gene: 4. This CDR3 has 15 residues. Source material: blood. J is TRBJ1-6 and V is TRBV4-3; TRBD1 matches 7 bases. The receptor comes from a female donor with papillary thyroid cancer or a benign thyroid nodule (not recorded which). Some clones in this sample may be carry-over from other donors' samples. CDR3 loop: CASSQEYRGDSPLHF. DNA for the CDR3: TGCGCCAGCAGCCAAGAATACAGGGGAGATTCACCCCTCCACTTT.